This entry lists 22 T cell receptor beta chains sequenced from one sample in a study of cytomegalovirus exposure and HLA in healthy donors. PCR involved 60 Vbeta and 13 Jbeta primers. Profiling relied on immunoSEQ multiplex PCR, and the TCRdb table lists in-frame clones only, not all of them. The sample holds over 150,000 clones, about 78% seen once. The sequencing input was PBMCs. The receptors originated from a woman in her 50s in good health and CMV-seropositive.

The V gene is TRBV19, the J gene TRBJ2-7; D is unclear. This CDR3 has 15 amino acids. Trimming removed 6 bases at V and 5 bases at J, with 20 bases between. Germline values: CDR1 LNHDA, CDR2 SQIVND (reference sequence). CDR3 in amino acids: CASSDTSLPPDEQYF. CDR3 coding DNA: TGTGCCAGTAGCGATACCAGTCTTCCCCCCGACGAGCAGTACTTC. The entire variable domain, with the rest obtained from reference TRBV19 and TRBJ2-7, is as follows: DGGITQSPKYLFRKEGQNVTLSCEQNLNHDAMYWYRQDPGQGLRLIYYSQIVNDFQKGDIAEGYSVSREKKESFPLTVTSAQKNPTAFYLCASSDTSLPPDEQYFGPGTRLTVT.

The V call is TRBV7-2, the J call TRBJ2-4, with D possibly TRBD1 on 5 matching bases. This CDR3 comprises 15 residues. The V end was cut by 5 bases, the J end by 2 bases, with 13 bases between. Germline V gene data show CDR1 as SGHTA and CDR2 as FQGNSA. In DNA, the CDR3 is TGTGCCAGCAGCGACCTTCAGGGAACCAAAAACATTCAGTACTTC. It codes for CASSDLQGTKNIQYF.

Many counts were recorded for this clone. V and J are TRBV2 and TRBJ1-2; D is unclear. Germline CDR1 is SNHLY and CDR2 is FYNNEI. The CDR3 is 13 amino acids. Deletions cut 4 bases from V and 3 bases from J, with 9 bases between. Written as DNA, the CDR3 is TGTGCCAGCAGTGTAATACGGGACTATGGCTACACCTTC. Translating it yields CASSVIRDYGYTF.

The chain recombines TRBV27 with TRBJ1-2; D not resolved. The V end was cut by 5 bases, the J end by 2 bases, with 21 bases between. Germline V gene data show CDR1 as MNHEY and CDR2 as SMNVEV (reference sequence). CDR3 length: 17 residues. CDR3 loop: CASSLRPPYSGNYGYTF. The CDR3 DNA reads as TGTGCCAGCAGTCTTCGGCCGCCCTATAGCGGGAACTATGGCTACACCTTC.

The chain links TRBV9 to TRBJ2-7; a weak D match, TRBD1 (8 bases). Germline V gives CDR1 SGDLS, CDR2 YYNGEE. V was clipped by 3 bases and J by 4 bases, with 20 bases between them. The CDR3 length is 16 residues. The CDR3 here is CASSDSVQGGFYEQYF. CDR3 in DNA: TGTGCCAGCAGCGATTCCGTACAGGGGGGGTTTTACGAGCAGTACTTC.

The rearrangement joins TRBV6-5 to TRBJ2-3; no clear D. The CDR3 extends over 12 amino acids. With 5 bases removed from V and 10 bases from J, the gap between germline ends came to 13 bases. Germline CDR1 is MNHEY and CDR2 is SVGAGI. Here the CDR3 DNA reads TGTGCCAGCAGTCCGCGACTGCCGGCGCAGTATTTT. It codes for CASSPRLPAQYF.

The gene calls are TRBV9 and TRBJ1-1, with D possibly being TRBD1 (6 bases). The CDR3 is 15 residues long. Germline V gene lookup returns CDR1 SGDLS and CDR2 YYNGEE. V dropped 6 bases and J dropped 6 bases, with 21 bases sitting between them. CDR3: CASTYLLTGRPEAFF. CDR3 in DNA: TGTGCCAGCACCTACCTACTGACAGGCCGACCTGAAGCTTTCTTT.

A note on this clone: The same CDR3 also results from other DNA sequences found in this sample. V is TRBV11-3 and J is TRBJ1-1, with a tentative D call TRBD1 (6 bases). Trimming stripped 3 bases from V and 3 bases from J, with 8 bases between. The CDR3 totals 13 residues. CDR1 and CDR2 from the germline V gene are SGHNT and YENEEA. The CDR3 nucleotides read TGTGCCAGCAGCTTGAACAGGGACACTGAAGCTTTCTTT. Protein: CASSLNRDTEAFF.

Here the CDR3 DNA reads TGTGCCACCAGCAGATCATTAGACAGGGGGCTAGATAATGAAAAACTGTTTTTT. It yields the protein CATSRSLDRGLDNEKLFF. This sequence joins TRBV15 and TRBJ1-4, with 10 bases lining up with TRBD1. Germline assignment: CDR1 LNHNV and CDR2 YYDKDF (reference sequence). Losses at the gene ends were 2 bases for V and 4 bases for J; bases not matched to a gene: 10. The CDR3 has 18 amino acids.

In its sample, this clone was seen once. The chain carries TRBV7-6 and TRBJ2-2; 7 bases match TRBD1. The CDR3 has 16 residues. The V and J ends lost 1 base and 7 bases, in that order; junction bases with no gene match: 9. The V gene's germline CDR1 is SGHVS and CDR2 FNYEAQ. The chain's CDR3 is CASSLDNRGNGGELFF. Here the CDR3 DNA reads TGTGCCAGCAGCTTAGATAACAGGGGAAATGGCGGGGAGCTGTTTTTT. The variable domain in full, completed from reference TRBV7-6 and TRBJ2-2, reads GAGVSQSPRYKVTKRGQDVALRCDPISGHVSLYWYRQALGQGPEFLTYFNYEAQQDKSGLPNDRFSAERPEGSISTLTIQRTEQRDSAMYRCASSLDNRGNGGELFFGEGSRLTVL.

This clone was detected only a few times. The V call is TRBV7-2, the J call TRBJ1-2; 7 positions agree with TRBD1. The CDR3 extends over 15 amino acids. J was trimmed by 0 bases and V by 5 bases; bases with no gene match: 6. CDR1 is SGHTA and CDR2 is FQGNSA in the germline V gene. In DNA form, the CDR3 reads TGTGCCAGCAGCATAACGGACAGGACTAACTATGGCTACACCTTC. Translation gives CASSITDRTNYGYTF.

The chain joins TRBV5-1 to TRBJ2-3; 8 nucleotides line up with TRBD2. The CDR3 sequence is 14 residues long. The junction had 5 bases not matched to a gene; V was cut back by 4 bases and J by 4 bases. Germline assignment: CDR1 SGHRS and CDR2 YFSETQ. The CDR3 DNA sequence: TGCGCCAGCAGCAATGGACTAGCATCAGATACGCAGTATTTT. Its protein product is CASSNGLASDTQYF.

V usage is TRBV30 and J usage is TRBJ2-4, with 13 bases lining up with TRBD2. The V gene's germline CDR1 is GTSNPN and CDR2 SVGIG (reference sequence). J lost 4 bases, V lost 2 bases, and 5 bases had no gene match. The CDR3 is 16 residues long. The CDR3 spells CAWSPTSGGGKNIQYF. Written as DNA, the CDR3 is TGTGCCTGGAGTCCAACTAGCGGGGGGGGGAAAAACATTCAGTACTTC.

The CDR3 nucleotides are TGTGCCAGCTCACCACCAGGACAGGGATTATCGGGCACTGAAGCTTTCTTT. Its protein product is CASSPPGQGLSGTEAFF. The V and J genes are TRBV18 and TRBJ1-1; the match to TRBD1 covers 8 bases. CDR1 KGHSH and CDR2 LQKENI come from the germline V gene. CDR3 length equals 17 residues. V shed 0 bases, J shed 4 bases, and the junction held 10 bases outside the gene matches.

The chain uses TRBV11-2 and TRBJ1-1; D remains ambiguous. Germline lookup yields CDR1 SGHAT and CDR2 FQNNGV. This CDR3 is 14 amino acids long. V lost 1 base and J lost 0, with 6 bases in between. The chain's CDR3 is CASSLVSVNTEAFF. Written as DNA, the CDR3 is TGTGCCAGCAGCTTAGTTTCAGTGAACACTGAAGCTTTCTTT. The whole variable domain, remainder taken from reference TRBV11-2 and TRBJ1-1, is EAGVAQSPRYKIIEKRQSVAFWCNPISGHATLYWYQQILGQGPKLLIQFQNNGVVDDSQLPKDRFSAERLKGVDSTLKIQPAKLEDSAVYLCASSLVSVNTEAFFGQGTRLTVV.

The chain carries TRBV7-6 and TRBJ2-1, with 9 bases that match TRBD2. The CDR3 has 14 amino acids. The V segment lost 3 bases and the J segment 9 bases; nucleotides outside the gene matches: 6. The germline V gene encodes CDR1 SGHVS and CDR2 FNYEAQ. CDR3 protein: CASSLGLAGFEQFF. The CDR3 DNA reads as TGTGCCAGCAGCTTGGGGCTAGCGGGGTTTGAGCAGTTCTTC.

The chain employs TRBV9 and TRBJ1-5, with 7 positions matching TRBD1. J lost 6 bases, V lost 0 bases, and 0 bases had no gene match. Germline V CDR1 and CDR2: SGDLS, YYNGEE. The CDR3 has 13 residues. The CDR3 protein is CASSVGTGQPQHF. The CDR3 DNA is TGTGCCAGCAGCGTAGGGACAGGTCAGCCCCAGCATTTT.

The rearrangement joins TRBV30 to TRBJ2-2; 12 bases are shared with TRBD2. The CDR3 totals 15 residues. The V segment lost 7 bases and the J segment 5 bases; nucleotides outside the gene matches: 8. CDR1 GTSNPN and CDR2 SVGIG come from the germline V gene (reference sequence). DNA of the CDR3: TGTGCCTCCCCCCCACTAGCGGGGGGAACCGGGGAGCTGTTTTTT. Its translation is CASPPLAGGTGELFF.

This clone was observed a handful of times. This sequence joins TRBV7-9 and TRBJ1-1; D is possibly TRBD1 (5 bases). The CDR3 has 14 amino acids. Trimming stripped 3 bases from V and 7 bases from J, with 15 bases between. Germline CDR1 SEHNR, CDR2 FQNEAQ (reference sequence). This chain's CDR3 is CASSLQGGNGEAFF. In DNA, the CDR3 is TGTGCCAGCAGCTTGCAGGGAGGGAACGGTGAAGCTTTCTTT.

The chain couples TRBV5-6 to TRBJ2-1; 9 bases line up with TRBD1. J lost 5 bases, V lost 0 bases, and 3 bases had no gene match. Germline V gene data show CDR1 as SGHDT and CDR2 as YYEEEE. The CDR3 totals 15 residues. This chain's CDR3 is CASSLVQGAHNEQFF. The CDR3 DNA reads TGTGCCAGCAGCTTGGTACAGGGGGCGCACAATGAGCAGTTCTTC.

The rearrangement uses TRBV5-1 and TRBJ1-1; 7 bases map to TRBD1. Trimming at V came to 2 bases and at J to 12 bases, leaving 4 bases not matched to a gene. CDR1 and CDR2 (germline): SGHRS, YFSETQ. The CDR3 has 11 residues. The CDR3 nucleotides are TGCGCCAGCAGCTTACAGGGGCGAACTTTCTTT. Translation: CASSLQGRTFF.

Of note for this clone: The same CDR3 is also encoded by other DNA sequences in this sample. The genes are TRBV9 and TRBJ1-6; possible D gene TRBD1, 5 bases. CDR1 and CDR2 (germline): SGDLS, YYNGEE. This CDR3 contains 16 residues. Trimming removed 4 bases at V and 0 bases at J, with 11 bases between. CDR3 in amino acids: CASSPRGGSYNSPLHF. The DNA of the CDR3 is TGTGCCAGCAGCCCTCGGGGGGGCTCCTATAATTCACCCCTCCACTTT.